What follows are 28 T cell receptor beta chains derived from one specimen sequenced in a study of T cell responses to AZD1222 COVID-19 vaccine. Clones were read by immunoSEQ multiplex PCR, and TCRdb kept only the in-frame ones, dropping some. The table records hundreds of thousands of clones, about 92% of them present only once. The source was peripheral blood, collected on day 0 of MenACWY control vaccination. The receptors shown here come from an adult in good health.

The CDR3 reads CASGSLTGGLEAFF. For the CDR3, the DNA is TGCGCCAGCGGATCCTTGACAGGAGGGCTTGAAGCTTTCTTT. The chain uses TRBV10-2 and TRBJ1-1, with D tentatively TRBD1 (6 bases). Germline-derived CDR1 and CDR2 are WSHSY and SAAADI. V was cut by 8 bases and J by 7 bases, with 20 bases left in between. This CDR3 has 14 residues.

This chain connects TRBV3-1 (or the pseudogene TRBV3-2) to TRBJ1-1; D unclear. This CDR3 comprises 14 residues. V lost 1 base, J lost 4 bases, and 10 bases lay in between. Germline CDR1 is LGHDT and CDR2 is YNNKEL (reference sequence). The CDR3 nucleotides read TGTGCCAGCAGCCAAGTTGCGGGGAGCACTGAAGCTTTCTTT. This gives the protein CASSQVAGSTEAFF.

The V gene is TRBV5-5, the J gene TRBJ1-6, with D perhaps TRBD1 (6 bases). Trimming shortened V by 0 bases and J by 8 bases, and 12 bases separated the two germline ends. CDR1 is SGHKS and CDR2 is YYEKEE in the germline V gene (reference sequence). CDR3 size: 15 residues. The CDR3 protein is CASSLGQVIDSPLHF. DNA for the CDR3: TGTGCCAGCAGCTTGGGACAGGTCATCGATTCACCCCTCCACTTT.

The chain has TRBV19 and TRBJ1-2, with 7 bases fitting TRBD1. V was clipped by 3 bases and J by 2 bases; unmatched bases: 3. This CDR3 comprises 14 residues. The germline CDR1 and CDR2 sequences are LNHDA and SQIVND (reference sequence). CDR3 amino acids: CASSIGGGNYGYTF. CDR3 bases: TGTGCCAGTAGTATTGGAGGGGGCAACTATGGCTACACCTTC.

The CDR3 coding sequence is TGTGCCAGCAGCTTGGTTGGGGCCGGAACTAATGAAAAACTGTTTTTT. The encoded protein is CASSLVGAGTNEKLFF. The chain combines TRBV5-6 with TRBJ1-4, with D perhaps matching TRBD1 (5 bases). V was trimmed by 0 bases and J by 1 base, leaving 10 bases between them. CDR3 length: 16 residues. Looked up from germline, CDR1 is SGHDT and CDR2 is YYEEEE.

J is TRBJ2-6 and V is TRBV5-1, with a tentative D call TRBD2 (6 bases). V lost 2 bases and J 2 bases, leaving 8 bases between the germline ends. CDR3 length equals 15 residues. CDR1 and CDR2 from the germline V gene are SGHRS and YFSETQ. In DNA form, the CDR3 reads TGCGCCAGCAGCTTCGCGGGGACTGGGGCCAACGTCCTGACTTTC. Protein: CASSFAGTGANVLTF.

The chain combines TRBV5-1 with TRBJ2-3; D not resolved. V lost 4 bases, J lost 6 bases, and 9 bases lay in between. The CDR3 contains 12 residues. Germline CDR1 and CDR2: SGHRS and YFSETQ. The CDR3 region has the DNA TGCGCCAGCAGCCCGCAAGGGGATACGCAGTATTTT. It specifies CASSPQGDTQYF.

The CDR3 protein is CASSSTGQNSRRYGYTF. CDR3 DNA: TGTGCCAGCAGTTCCACGGGACAGAACAGTCGTCGCTATGGCTACACCTTC. This chain connects TRBV6-2 or TRBV6-3 to TRBJ1-2; 7 bases fit TRBD1. The junction had 15 bases not matched to a gene; V was cut back by 4 bases and J by 4 bases. The CDR3 extends over 17 amino acids. Germline CDR1 and CDR2: MNHEY and SVGEGT.

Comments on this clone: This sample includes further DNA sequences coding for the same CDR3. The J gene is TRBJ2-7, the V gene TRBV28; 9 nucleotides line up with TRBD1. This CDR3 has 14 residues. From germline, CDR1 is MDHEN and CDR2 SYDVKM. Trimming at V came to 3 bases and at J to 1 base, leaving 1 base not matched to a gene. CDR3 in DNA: TGTGCCAGCAGTTTGACAGGGGGTTCCTACGAGCAGTACTTC. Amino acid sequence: CASSLTGGSYEQYF.

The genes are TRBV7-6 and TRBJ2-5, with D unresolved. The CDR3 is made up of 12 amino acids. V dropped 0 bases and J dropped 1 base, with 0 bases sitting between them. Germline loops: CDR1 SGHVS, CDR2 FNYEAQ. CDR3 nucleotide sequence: TGTGCCAGCAGCTTAGCCCAAGAGACCCAGTACTTC. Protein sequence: CASSLAQETQYF.

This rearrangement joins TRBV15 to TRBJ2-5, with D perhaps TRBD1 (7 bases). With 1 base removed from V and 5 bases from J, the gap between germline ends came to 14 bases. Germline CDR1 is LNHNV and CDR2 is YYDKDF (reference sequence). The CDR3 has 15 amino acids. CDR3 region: CATSRGQGGPETQYF. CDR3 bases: TGTGCCACCAGCAGAGGGCAGGGGGGCCCGGAGACCCAGTACTTC.

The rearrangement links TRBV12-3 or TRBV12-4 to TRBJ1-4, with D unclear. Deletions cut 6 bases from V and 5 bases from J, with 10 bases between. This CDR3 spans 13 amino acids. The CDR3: CASSLAPNEKLFF. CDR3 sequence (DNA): TGTGCCAGCAGCCTGGCCCCGAATGAAAAACTGTTTTTT.

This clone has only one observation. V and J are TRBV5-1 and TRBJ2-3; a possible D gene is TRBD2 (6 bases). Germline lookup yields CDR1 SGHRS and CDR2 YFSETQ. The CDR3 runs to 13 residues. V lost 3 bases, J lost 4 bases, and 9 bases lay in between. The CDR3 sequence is CASSSLAPDTQYF. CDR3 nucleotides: TGCGCCAGCAGCTCCCTAGCGCCAGATACGCAGTATTTT.

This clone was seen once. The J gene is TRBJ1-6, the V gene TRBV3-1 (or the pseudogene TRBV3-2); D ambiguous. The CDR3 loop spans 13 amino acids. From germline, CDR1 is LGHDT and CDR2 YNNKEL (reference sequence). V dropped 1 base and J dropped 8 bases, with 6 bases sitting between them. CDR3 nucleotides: TGTGCCAGCAGCCAAGTTCAACATTCACCCCTCCACTTT. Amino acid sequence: CASSQVQHSPLHF.

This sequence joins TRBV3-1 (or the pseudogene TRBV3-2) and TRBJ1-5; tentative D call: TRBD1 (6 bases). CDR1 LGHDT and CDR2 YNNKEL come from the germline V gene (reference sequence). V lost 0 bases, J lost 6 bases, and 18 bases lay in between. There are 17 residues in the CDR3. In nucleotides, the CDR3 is TGTGCCAGCAGCCAAGAAGGCGCACAGGGAGAAAGTCAGCCCCAGCATTTT. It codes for CASSQEGAQGESQPQHF.

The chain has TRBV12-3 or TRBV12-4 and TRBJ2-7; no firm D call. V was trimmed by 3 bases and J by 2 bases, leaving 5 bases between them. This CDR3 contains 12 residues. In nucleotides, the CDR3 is TGTGCCAGCAGTTTCGGAACCTACGAGCAGTACTTC. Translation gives CASSFGTYEQYF.

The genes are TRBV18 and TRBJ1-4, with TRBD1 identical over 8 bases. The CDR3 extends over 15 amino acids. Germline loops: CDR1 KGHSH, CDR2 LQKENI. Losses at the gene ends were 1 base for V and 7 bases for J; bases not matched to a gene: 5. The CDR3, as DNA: TGTGCCAGCTCACCACGCCAGGGGGCGGGTGAAAAACTGTTTTTT. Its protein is CASSPRQGAGEKLFF.

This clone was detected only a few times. The CDR3 region is CASSPLRQTANSPLHF. In DNA form, the CDR3 reads TGTGCCAGCTCACCACTGCGGCAGACCGCAAATTCACCCCTCCACTTT. The chain combines TRBV18 with TRBJ1-6; D is uncertain. The CDR3 length is 16 residues. V lost 1 base to trimming and J lost 7 bases, with 14 bases between them. Germline loops: CDR1 KGHSH, CDR2 LQKENI.

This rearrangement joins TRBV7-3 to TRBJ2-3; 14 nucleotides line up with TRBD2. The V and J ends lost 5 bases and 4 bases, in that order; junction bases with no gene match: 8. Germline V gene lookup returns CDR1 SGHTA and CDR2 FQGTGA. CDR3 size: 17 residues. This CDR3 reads CASSPLRTSGGPDTQYF. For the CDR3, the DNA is TGTGCCAGCAGCCCCCTTCGGACTAGCGGGGGGCCAGATACGCAGTATTTT.

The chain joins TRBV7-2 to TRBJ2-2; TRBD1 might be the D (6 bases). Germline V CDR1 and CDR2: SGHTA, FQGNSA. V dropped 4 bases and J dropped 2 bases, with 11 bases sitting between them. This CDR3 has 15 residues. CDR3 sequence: CASSSRTVNTGELFF. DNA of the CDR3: TGTGCCAGCAGCTCCAGGACAGTAAACACCGGGGAGCTGTTTTTT.

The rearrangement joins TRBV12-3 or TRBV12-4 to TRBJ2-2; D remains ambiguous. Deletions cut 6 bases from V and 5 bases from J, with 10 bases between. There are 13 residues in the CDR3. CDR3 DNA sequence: TGTGCCAGCAGCCCAATTGGGACCGGGGAGCTGTTTTTT. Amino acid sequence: CASSPIGTGELFF.

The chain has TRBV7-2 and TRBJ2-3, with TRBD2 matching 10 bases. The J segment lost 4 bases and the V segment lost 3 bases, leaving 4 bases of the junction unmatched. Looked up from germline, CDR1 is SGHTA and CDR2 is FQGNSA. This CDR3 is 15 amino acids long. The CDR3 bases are TGTGCCAGCAGCTTTAGCGGGGGGAGGCCAGATACGCAGTATTTT. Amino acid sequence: CASSFSGGRPDTQYF.

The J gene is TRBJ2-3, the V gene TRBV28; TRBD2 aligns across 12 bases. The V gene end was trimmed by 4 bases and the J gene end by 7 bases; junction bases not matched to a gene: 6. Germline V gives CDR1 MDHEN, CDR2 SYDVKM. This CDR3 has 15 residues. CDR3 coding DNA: TGTGCCAGCAGTTACGGACTAGCGGGGAGGAATACGCAGTATTTT. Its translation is CASSYGLAGRNTQYF.

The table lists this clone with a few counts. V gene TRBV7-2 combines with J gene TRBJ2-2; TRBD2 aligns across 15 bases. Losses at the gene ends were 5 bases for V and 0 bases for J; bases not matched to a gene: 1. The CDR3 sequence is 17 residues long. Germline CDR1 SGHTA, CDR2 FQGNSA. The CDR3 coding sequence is TGTGCCAGCAGCGGGACTAGCGGGGGGACGAACACCGGGGAGCTGTTTTTT. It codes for CASSGTSGGTNTGELFF.

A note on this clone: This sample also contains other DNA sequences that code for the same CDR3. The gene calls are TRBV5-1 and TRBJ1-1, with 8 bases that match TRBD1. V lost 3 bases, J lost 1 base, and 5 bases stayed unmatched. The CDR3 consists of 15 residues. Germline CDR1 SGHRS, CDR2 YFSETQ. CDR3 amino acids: CASSWGTGRNTEAFF. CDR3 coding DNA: TGCGCCAGCAGCTGGGGGACAGGACGGAACACTGAAGCTTTCTTT.

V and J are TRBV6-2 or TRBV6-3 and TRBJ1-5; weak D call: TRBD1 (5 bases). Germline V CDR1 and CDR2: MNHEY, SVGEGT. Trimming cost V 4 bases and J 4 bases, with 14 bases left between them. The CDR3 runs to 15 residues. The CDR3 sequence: CASSLVGTPNQPQHF. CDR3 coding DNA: TGTGCCAGCAGTTTAGTGGGGACCCCTAATCAGCCCCAGCATTTT.

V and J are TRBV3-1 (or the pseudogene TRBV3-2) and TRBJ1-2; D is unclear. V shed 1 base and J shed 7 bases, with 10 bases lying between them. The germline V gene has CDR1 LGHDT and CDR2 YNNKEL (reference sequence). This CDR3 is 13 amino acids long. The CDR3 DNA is TGTGCCAGCAGCCAAGCCGGACGGGTTGGCTACACCTTC. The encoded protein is CASSQAGRVGYTF.

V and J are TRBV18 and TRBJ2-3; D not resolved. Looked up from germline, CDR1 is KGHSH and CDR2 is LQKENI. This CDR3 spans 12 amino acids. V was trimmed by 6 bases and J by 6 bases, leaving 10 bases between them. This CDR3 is CASSRSGDTQYF. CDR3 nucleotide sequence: TGTGCCAGCTCCCGCTCCGGGGATACGCAGTATTTT. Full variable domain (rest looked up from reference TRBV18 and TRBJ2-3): NAGVMQNPRHLVRRRGQEARLRCSPMKGHSHVYWYRQLPEEGLKFMVYLQKENIIDESGMPKERFSAEFPKEGPSILRIQQVVRGDSAAYFCASSRSGDTQYFGPGTRLTVL.